Listed here are 21 T cell receptor beta chains from one sample, sequenced in a study of blood T cell repertoires in COVID-19. The data were produced by immunoSEQ multiplex PCR, yet TCRdb's version contains in-frame clones alone and is incomplete. The table shows some 5,900 clones, with more than 70% occurring only once. The specimen sequenced was peripheral blood. Receptors were obtained from a human donor in a cohort sampled during active COVID-19.

This chain joins TRBV6-5 and TRBJ2-7, with a possible D match to TRBD1 (6 bases). Germline-derived CDR1 and CDR2 are MNHEY and SVGAGI. The CDR3 sequence is 13 residues long. V shed 5 bases and J shed 0 bases, with 8 bases lying between them. The CDR3 region is CASSQGPSYEQYF. As DNA, the CDR3 is TGTGCCAGCAGTCAGGGGCCCTCCTACGAGCAGTACTTC.

The J gene is TRBJ2-5, the V gene TRBV7-9; perhaps TRBD1 as D (5 bases). The CDR3 is made up of 14 amino acids. V lost 1 base, J lost 5 bases, and 11 bases lay in between. Germline lookup yields CDR1 SEHNR and CDR2 FQNEAQ (reference sequence). The CDR3 here is CASSLGQGWETQYF. For the CDR3, the DNA is TGTGCCAGCAGCTTAGGGCAGGGATGGGAGACCCAGTACTTC. Full variable domain (remainder filled in from reference TRBV7-9 and TRBJ2-5): DTGVSQNPRHKITKRGQNVTFRCDPISEHNRLYWYRQTLGQGPEFLTYFQNEAQLEKSRLLSDRFSAERPKGSFSTLEIQRTEQGDSAMYLCASSLGQGWETQYFGPGTRLLVL.

This rearrangement joins TRBV4-1 to TRBJ1-1, with 8 bases lining up with TRBD1. The CDR3 extends over 16 amino acids. After removal of 1 base from V and 5 bases from J, the junction contained 9 bases not matched to a gene. Germline assignment: CDR1 MGHRA and CDR2 YSYEKL. The CDR3 sequence: CASSQGGRGLRTEAFF. CDR3 coding DNA: TGCGCCAGCAGCCAAGGCGGCAGGGGGCTGAGGACTGAAGCTTTCTTT.

V and J are TRBV5-6 and TRBJ1-1, with 11 bases lining up with TRBD1. Germline CDR1 reads SGHDT; CDR2 reads YYEEEE. CDR3 length equals 14 residues. The V segment lost 6 bases and the J segment 3 bases; nucleotides outside the gene matches: 4. CDR3 sequence: CASNPDRGHTEAFF. CDR3 coding DNA: TGTGCCAGCAACCCGGACAGGGGGCACACTGAAGCTTTCTTT.

The genes are TRBV19 and TRBJ1-5; D is undetermined. The CDR3 length is 12 residues. Germline-derived CDR1 and CDR2 are LNHDA and SQIVND (reference sequence). Trimming removed 1 base at V and 6 bases at J, with 4 bases between. The CDR3 region is CASSIARQPQHF. The CDR3 coding sequence is TGTGCCAGTAGTATAGCTCGTCAGCCCCAGCATTTT. Based on the CDR3 plus reference TRBV19 and TRBJ1-5, the full variable domain is DGGITQSPKYLFRKEGQNVTLSCEQNLNHDAMYWYRQDPGQGLRLIYYSQIVNDFQKGDIAEGYSVSREKKESFPLTVTSAQKNPTAFYLCASSIARQPQHFGDGTRLSIL.

This sequence joins TRBV19 and TRBJ1-5; a weak D match, TRBD1 (5 bases). Germline CDR1 is LNHDA and CDR2 is SQIVND (reference sequence). The CDR3 consists of 13 residues. Trimming cost V 3 bases and J 7 bases, with 10 bases left between them. The CDR3 bases are TGTGCCAGTAGTATCTACGACAGCCAGCCCCAGCATTTT. Encoded protein: CASSIYDSQPQHF.

V gene TRBV5-4 combines with J gene TRBJ2-3, with 10 bases fitting TRBD2. J gave up 2 bases and V 1 base, and 4 bases lay outside the gene matches. CDR3 length: 16 residues. Germline CDR1 reads SGHNT; CDR2 reads YYREEE (reference sequence). This CDR3 is CASSLWTSGTTDTQYF. CDR3 in DNA: TGTGCCAGCAGCTTGTGGACTAGCGGTACCACAGATACGCAGTATTTT.

The CDR3 sequence is CSVAGEGGGAMNTEAFF. DNA for the CDR3: TGCAGCGTTGCGGGCGAGGGAGGGGGGGCCATGAACACTGAAGCTTTCTTT. J is TRBJ1-1 and V is TRBV29-1, with D possibly being TRBD1 (6 bases). Germline V gene lookup returns CDR1 SQVTM and CDR2 ANQGSEA. The CDR3 length is 17 residues. V was pared by 4 bases and J by 0 bases, with 21 bases between.

The chain recombines TRBV5-1 with TRBJ2-5; no clear D gene. The CDR3 sequence is 14 residues long. The V gene's germline CDR1 is SGHRS and CDR2 YFSETQ. Trimming stripped 3 bases from V and 5 bases from J, with 14 bases between. CDR3 DNA: TGCGCCAGCAGCTCCACCCTGAGTCGCGAGACCCAGTACTTC. Residues: CASSSTLSRETQYF. The full variable domain, in which reference TRBV5-1 and TRBJ2-5 provide the parts outside the CDR3, is KAGVTQTPRYLIKTRGQQVTLSCSPISGHRSVSWYQQTPGQGLQFLFEYFSETQRNKGNFPGRFSGRQFSNSRSEMNVSTLELGDSALYLCASSSTLSRETQYFGPGTRLLVL.

This clone came up once. The chain is built from TRBV5-1 and TRBJ2-3, with 12 bases that match TRBD2. The germline gives CDR1 SGHRS, CDR2 YFSETQ. The CDR3 has 18 amino acids. V was clipped by 0 bases and J by 4 bases; unmatched bases: 9. As DNA, the CDR3 is TGCGCCAGCAGCTTGGAGCCTAGCGGGGGGGCCTGGTCAGATACGCAGTATTTT. Translating it yields CASSLEPSGGAWSDTQYF.

J is TRBJ2-3 and V is TRBV25-1; 8 bases fit TRBD2. The CDR3 extends over 16 amino acids. Germline CDR1 and CDR2: MGHDK and SYGVNS. V shed 1 base, J shed 0 bases, and the junction held 3 bases outside the gene matches. CDR3: CASSELSSGSTDTQYF. Here the CDR3 DNA reads TGTGCCAGCAGTGAATTGTCTAGCGGGAGCACAGATACGCAGTATTTT.

By share of the sample, this clone is large (0.1 to 1%). The gene calls are TRBV7-9 and TRBJ2-7, with 9 positions matching TRBD1. From germline, CDR1 is SEHNR and CDR2 FQNEAQ (reference sequence). This CDR3 comprises 15 residues. J was trimmed by 2 bases and V by 5 bases; bases with no gene match: 7. This CDR3 is CASSQATGGPYEQYF. As DNA, the CDR3 is TGTGCCAGCAGCCAAGCCACAGGGGGCCCCTACGAGCAGTACTTC.

This chain uses TRBV12-5 with TRBJ1-5, with 7 bases matching TRBD1. This CDR3 region has 14 residues. Looked up from germline, CDR1 is LGHNT and CDR2 is FRNRAP. V lost 5 bases to trimming and J lost 3 bases; unmatched junction nucleotides: 4. CDR3 sequence: CASGGGQYNQPQHF. The CDR3 coding sequence is TGTGCTAGTGGTGGGGGACAGTACAATCAGCCCCAGCATTTT.

The J gene is TRBJ1-6, the V gene TRBV28; 9 bases match TRBD1. The germline gives CDR1 MDHEN, CDR2 SYDVKM. This CDR3 contains 15 residues. With V trimmed by 1 base and J by 7 bases, 2 bases remained unmatched. CDR3 nucleotide sequence: TGTGCCAGCAGTTTATACAGGGGGCTAAATTCACCCCTCCACTTT. Its translation is CASSLYRGLNSPLHF.

The sample holds a few counts of this clone. The V and J genes are TRBV6-5 and TRBJ1-3; 8 bases agree with TRBD1. V trimming: 8 bases; J trimming: 2 bases; junction bases outside the gene matches: 8. Germline CDR1 is MNHEY and CDR2 is SVGAGI. The CDR3 has 15 residues. CDR3 residues: CASGTHRGAGNTIYF. In nucleotides, the CDR3 is TGTGCCAGCGGGACCCACAGGGGGGCTGGAAACACCATATATTTT.

This clone has a handful of counts. The rearrangement links TRBV21-1 to TRBJ2-5; TRBD2, the table's D call, lacks a check against the DNA. TRBV21-1 is a known pseudogene. The CDR3 has 16 amino acids. CDR3 residues: CASSKCGGGVQETQYF. The CDR3 coding sequence is TGTGCCAGCAGCAAATGTGGGGGGGGCGTACAAGAGACCCAGTACTTC.

The CDR3 coding sequence is TGTGCCAGCAGCTTAGGAGCAGGGGTCTCCTATGGCTACACCTTC. Translated, it gives CASSLGAGVSYGYTF. The chain uses TRBV7-9 and TRBJ1-2; D is perhaps TRBD1 (6 bases). The germline V gene encodes CDR1 SEHNR and CDR2 FQNEAQ (reference sequence). Trimming left V 1 base short and J 4 bases short, with 13 bases between. CDR3 length: 15 amino acids.

The chain links TRBV28 to TRBJ2-6; TRBD2 matches 7 bases. The CDR3 is 15 residues long. Trimming cost V 3 bases and J 4 bases; bases outside gene matches: 3. Per germline, CDR1 MDHEN and CDR2 SYDVKM. The CDR3 coding sequence is TGTGCCAGCAGTTTGACTAGCTCCGGGGCCAACGTCCTGACTTTC. Protein sequence: CASSLTSSGANVLTF.

The J gene is TRBJ2-5, the V gene TRBV6-5; possible D gene TRBD2, 6 bases. The CDR3 sequence is 15 residues long. Germline values: CDR1 MNHEY, CDR2 SVGAGI. Between the trimmed V and J ends, which lost 6 bases and 2 bases, there was a span of 16 bases. CDR3 bases: TGTGCCAGCAGAGCCGGGGGAGGCGGTCAAGAGACCCAGTACTTC. It codes for CASRAGGGGQETQYF.

The gene calls are TRBV5-1 and TRBJ2-5, with D perhaps TRBD2 (6 bases). V lost 4 bases and J lost 5, with 15 bases in between. CDR3 length: 14 residues. Germline V gene lookup returns CDR1 SGHRS and CDR2 YFSETQ. This CDR3 reads CASSRRVVFETQYF. CDR3 sequence (DNA): TGCGCCAGCAGCCGGAGGGTGGTTTTTGAGACCCAGTACTTC.

The V and J genes are TRBV5-4 and TRBJ2-1, with 8 nucleotides matching TRBD1. Germline loops: CDR1 SGHNT, CDR2 YYREEE (reference sequence). The CDR3 has 18 residues. V lost 4 bases, J lost 0 bases, and 12 bases stayed unmatched. CDR3 in DNA: TGTGCCAGCAGCGGCCGGGACAGGAAGCGCTTCTCCTACAATGAGCAGTTCTTC. Protein: CASSGRDRKRFSYNEQFF.